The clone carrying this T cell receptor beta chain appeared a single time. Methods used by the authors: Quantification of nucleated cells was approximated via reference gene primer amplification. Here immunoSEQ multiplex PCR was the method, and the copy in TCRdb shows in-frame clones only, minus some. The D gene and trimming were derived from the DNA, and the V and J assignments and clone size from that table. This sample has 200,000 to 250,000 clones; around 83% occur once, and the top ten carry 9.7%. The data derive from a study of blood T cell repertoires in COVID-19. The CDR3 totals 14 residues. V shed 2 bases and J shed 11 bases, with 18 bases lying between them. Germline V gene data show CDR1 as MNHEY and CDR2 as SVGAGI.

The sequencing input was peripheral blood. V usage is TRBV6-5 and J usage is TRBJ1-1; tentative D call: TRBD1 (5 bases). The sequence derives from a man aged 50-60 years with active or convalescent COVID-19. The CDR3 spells CASSYGRSQGDAFF. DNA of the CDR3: TGTGCCAGCAGTTACGGCCGGTCTCAGGGTGATGCTTTCTTT.